The 29 T cell receptor beta chains given below trace back to one sample, sequenced in a study of T-cell reconstitution after alpha-beta-depleted transplantation in children. As it was prepared, the TCRbeta library received unique molecular identifiers. In TCRdb, the PCR reads were re-called with MiXCR into one record per CDR3 protein. This table has 750,000 to 950,000 distinct CDR3 sequences, less than 20% appearing once. The material was PBMCs, mostly from graft donor cells, obtained 360 days after TCRalphabeta/CD19-depleted stem cell transplant. The origin of the receptors is a male patient under 18 who had a stem cell transplant for acute lymphoblastic leukemia, so the T cells may come from the graft donor.

This clonotype was seen a handful of times. The chain combines TRBV10-1 with TRBJ2-2; the match to TRBD1 covers 8 bases. Germline assignment: CDR1 WNHNN and CDR2 SYGVQD (reference sequence). The V gene end was trimmed by 5 bases and the J gene end by 5 bases; junction bases not matched to a gene: 4. The CDR3 has 14 residues. In DNA, the CDR3 is TGCGCCAGCAGTCAGGGGGCGCGGACCGGGGAGCTGTTTTTT. Translated: CASSQGARTGELFF.

The rearrangement uses TRBV29-1 and TRBJ2-1; no reliable D call. Looked up from germline, CDR1 is SQVTM and CDR2 is ANQGSEA. With 7 bases removed from V and 2 bases from J, the gap between germline ends came to 18 bases. This CDR3 spans 15 amino acids. The CDR3 is CSAGRQQTTYNEQFF. As DNA, the CDR3 is TGCAGCGCTGGACGTCAGCAGACCACCTACAATGAGCAGTTCTTC.

This clonotype was counted ten times or more. The V gene is TRBV7-9, the J gene TRBJ2-3; 12 bases match TRBD2. V trimming: 1 base; J trimming: 9 bases; junction bases outside the gene matches: 5. CDR3 size: 15 residues. The germline gives CDR1 SEHNR, CDR2 FQNEAQ (reference sequence). The CDR3 DNA is TGTGCCAGCAGCTTAGAGGGACTAGCGGGTTTGACGCAGTATTTT. It codes for CASSLEGLAGLTQYF.

This clonotype appeared many times. The V call is TRBV5-1, the J call TRBJ2-3; D uncertain. Germline lookup yields CDR1 SGHRS and CDR2 YFSETQ. The germline V and J ends were trimmed by 0 bases and 2 bases, with 7 bases remaining between them. The CDR3 sequence is 14 residues long. This CDR3 reads CASSLERPTDTQYF. The DNA of the CDR3 is TGCGCCAGCAGCTTGGAACGGCCCACAGATACGCAGTATTTT.

The chain recombines TRBV29-1 with TRBJ2-5, with D uncertain. V lost 3 bases and J lost 5, with 13 bases in between. CDR3 size: 13 residues. Germline CDR1 and CDR2: SQVTM and ANQGSEA. CDR3 bases: TGCAGCGTTGATCTCCGGGTTAAGGAGACCCAGTACTTC. This sequence encodes CSVDLRVKETQYF. The variable domain in full, with the rest retrieved from reference TRBV29-1 and TRBJ2-5, is SAVISQKPSRDICQRGTSLTIQCQVDSQVTMMFWYRQQPGQSLTLIATANQGSEATYESGFVIDKFPISRPNLTFSTLTVSNMSPEDSSIYLCSVDLRVKETQYFGPGTRLLVL.

With respect to this clonotype: The conserved phenylalanine or tryptophan is not found at the CDR3 terminus, so this likely reflects a read error. The limits of the CDR3 on the DNA are not certain, so only TCRdb's listed CDR3 is given. The J gene is TRBJ2-4, the V gene TRBV12-3 or TRBV12-4; TRBD1 is the table's D call, not checked against the DNA. Termini included, the CDR3 measures 11 amino acids. CDR3 region: CASSLGGTGEV.

This chain links TRBV9 with TRBJ2-5; possible D gene TRBD2, 6 bases. Germline V gives CDR1 SGDLS, CDR2 YYNGEE. V was cut by 0 bases and J by 2 bases, with 17 bases left in between. The CDR3 is made up of 17 amino acids. CDR3 in DNA: TGTGCCAGCAGCGTAGTCGGAGGGTGGGCGAATCAAGAGACCCAGTACTTC. Amino acids: CASSVVGGWANQETQYF. The entire variable domain, with the rest obtained from reference TRBV9 and TRBJ2-5, is as follows: DSGVTQTPKHLITATGQRVTLRCSPRSGDLSVYWYQQSLDQGLQFLIQYYNGEERAKGNILERFSAQQFPDLHSELNLSSLELGDSALYFCASSVVGGWANQETQYFGPGTRLLVL.

This chain links TRBV6-2 or TRBV6-3 with TRBJ2-7, with 11 bases matching TRBD2. The trim removed 3 bases at V and 3 bases at J, leaving 7 bases unmatched. Germline CDR1 reads MNHEY; CDR2 reads SVGEGT. CDR3 size: 16 residues. In DNA, the CDR3 is TGTGCCAGCAGTTATACGGGACTAGCGGTGGACTACGAGCAGTACTTC. Its translation is CASSYTGLAVDYEQYF.

This clonotype was observed a few times. The chain has TRBV29-1 and TRBJ2-5; no clear D. Germline V gives CDR1 SQVTM, CDR2 ANQGSEA. The CDR3 is made up of 9 amino acids. V lost 8 bases to trimming and J lost 2 bases, with 3 bases between them. DNA for the CDR3: TGCAGCCCTCAAGAGACCCAGTACTTC. Translating gives CSPQETQYF.

This rearrangement joins TRBV2 to TRBJ2-5, with D unresolved. The V end lost 5 bases, the J end lost 4 bases, and 11 bases lay between the germline ends. Per the germline V gene, CDR1 is SNHLY and CDR2 is FYNNEI. This CDR3 spans 13 amino acids. The CDR3 coding sequence is TGTGCCAGCAGTTCCGGGTTGGGAGAGACCCAGTACTTC. It specifies CASSSGLGETQYF.

This clonotype was found a few times. The chain has TRBV28 and TRBJ2-1; 10 positions match TRBD1. J lost 0 bases, V lost 0 bases, and 5 bases had no gene match. This CDR3 is 18 amino acids long. Germline lookup yields CDR1 MDHEN and CDR2 SYDVKM. The CDR3 coding sequence is TGTGCCAGCAGTTTATGGACAGGGGGCCCGAGCTCCTACAATGAGCAGTTCTTC. As protein: CASSLWTGGPSSYNEQFF.

The CDR3 region is CASSWGTVVGEQYF. CDR3 sequence (DNA): TGTGCCAGTAGTTGGGGGACCGTCGTTGGCGAGCAGTACTTC. The gene calls are TRBV19 and TRBJ2-7; D possibly matches TRBD1 or TRBD2 (5 bases each). The CDR3 is 14 residues long. From germline, CDR1 is LNHDA and CDR2 SQIVND (reference sequence). Trimming left V 5 bases short and J 6 bases short, with 17 bases between.

This clonotype has a single count. CDR3 residues: CASSLSGLGQTAAGELFF. CDR3 DNA sequence: TGTGCCAGCAGCTTAAGCGGCTTAGGACAAACTGCGGCCGGGGAGCTGTTTTTT. The rearrangement joins TRBV7-2 to TRBJ2-2, with D perhaps assigned TRBD1 or TRBD2 (5 bases each). CDR3 length equals 18 residues. V dropped 2 bases and J dropped 6 bases, with 22 bases sitting between them. Germline CDR1 and CDR2: SGHTA and FQGNSA.

The genes are TRBV11-1 and TRBJ2-1, with D perhaps matching TRBD2 (5 bases). V lost 1 base and J lost 5, with 21 bases in between. The CDR3 spans 18 residues. Germline V gene sequence: CDR1 SGHAT, CDR2 FQDESV (reference sequence). The CDR3: CASSLGRAPPPGHNEQFF. The CDR3 DNA reads TGTGCCAGCAGCTTAGGGCGGGCGCCCCCCCCTGGGCACAATGAGCAGTTCTTC.

The chain has TRBV20-1 and TRBJ2-6; TRBD1 is a possible D gene (7 bases). The CDR3 runs to 19 residues. Between the trimmed V and J ends, which lost 7 bases and 0 bases, there was a span of 25 bases. Germline V gene lookup returns CDR1 DFQATT and CDR2 SNEGSKA (reference sequence). CDR3 in amino acids: CSDPRRGPSPVSGANVLTF. In DNA, the CDR3 is TGCAGTGACCCTAGGAGGGGGCCCAGTCCCGTCTCTGGGGCCAACGTCCTGACTTTC.

This clonotype was observed a few times. This chain links TRBV2 with TRBJ2-2; D gene ambiguous. The V gene lost 2 bases and the J gene lost 4 bases, with 8 bases spanning the gap. This CDR3 has 14 residues. The germline gives CDR1 SNHLY, CDR2 FYNNEI. Here the CDR3 reads CASSEFLITGELFF. The CDR3 DNA follows: TGTGCCAGCAGTGAATTCCTCATCACCGGGGAGCTGTTTTTT.

This clonotype came up many times. This chain connects TRBV4-1 to TRBJ2-1; 10 nucleotides agree with TRBD2. V dropped 0 bases and J dropped 2; count of bases not matched to a gene: 1. The CDR3 extends over 16 amino acids. The germline V gene encodes CDR1 MGHRA and CDR2 YSYEKL. Here the CDR3 reads CASSQEGLAAYNEQFF. Here the CDR3 DNA reads TGCGCCAGCAGCCAAGAAGGACTAGCGGCCTACAATGAGCAGTTCTTC.

This clonotype turned up a few times. The V gene is TRBV20-1, the J gene TRBJ2-1; 8 bases are a match to TRBD2. Germline V gene lookup returns CDR1 DFQATT and CDR2 SNEGSKA (reference sequence). CDR3 length: 17 residues. V shed 6 bases and J 8 bases; nucleotides not matched to a gene: 21. The CDR3 protein is CSASLGGARRIHHEQFF. In DNA form, the CDR3 reads TGCAGTGCCTCCCTCGGGGGGGCGCGGAGAATACATCATGAGCAGTTCTTC.

The rearrangement joins TRBV12-3 or TRBV12-4 to TRBJ2-1, with D possibly matching TRBD2 (5 bases). The CDR3 has 15 residues. V shed 7 bases and J shed 1 base, with 14 bases lying between them. The CDR3 DNA sequence: TGTGCCAGCATCGGTACGGGGAGTTCCTACAATGAGCAGTTCTTC. It yields the protein CASIGTGSSYNEQFF.

Concerning this clonotype: One end of the junction fails to match germline, which may point to a read error. The chain is built from TRBV4-1 and TRBJ1-5; D perhaps matches TRBD1 (5 bases). The V gene's germline CDR1 is MGHRA and CDR2 YSYEKL. The CDR3 is 16 residues long. CDR3 residues: CASSQGDQGGNQPQHF. The CDR3 coding sequence is TGCGCCAGCAGTCAAGGGGATCAGGGAGGGAATCAGCCCCAGCATTTT.

The rearrangement links TRBV5-6 to TRBJ2-2; 10 nucleotides align to TRBD1. The CDR3 runs to 17 residues. Germline V gene lookup returns CDR1 SGHDT and CDR2 YYEEEE. V lost 4 bases to trimming and J lost 3 bases; unmatched junction nucleotides: 9. In nucleotides, the CDR3 is TGTGCCAGCAGCCCGGAGGACAGGGGGTTGGACACCGGGGAGCTGTTTTTT. Translated: CASSPEDRGLDTGELFF.

This clonotype appeared a few times. The CDR3 region has the DNA TGTGCCAGCAGGTTCGACGGGAGTGGGCGCGAGCAGTACTTC. The encoded protein is CASRFDGSGREQYF. The V call is TRBV2, the J call TRBJ2-7; maybe TRBD2 (6 bases). Germline V lookup: CDR1 SNHLY, CDR2 FYNNEI. Trimming took off 6 bases at V and 6 bases at J, with 18 bases between the two ends. The CDR3 consists of 14 residues. Using reference TRBV2 and TRBJ2-7 for the parts outside the CDR3, the full variable domain is EPEVTQTPSHQVTQMGQEVILRCVPISNHLYFYWYRQILGQKVEFLVSFYNNEISEKSEIFDDQFSVERPDGSNFTLKIRSTKLEDSAMYFCASRFDGSGREQYFGPGTRLTVT.

The chain couples TRBV3-1 to TRBJ2-4, with TRBD2 identical over 7 bases. The CDR3 spans 18 residues. V was clipped by 0 bases and J by 1 base; unmatched bases: 9. CDR1 and CDR2 from the germline V gene are LGHDT and YNNKEL (reference sequence). The CDR3 is CASSQDRNGRPAKNIQYF. In DNA, the CDR3 is TGTGCCAGCAGCCAAGATCGTAACGGGAGGCCCGCCAAAAACATTCAGTACTTC.

This clonotype was detected ten times or more. The chain joins TRBV25-1 to TRBJ2-1; possibly TRBD2 for D (6 bases). The CDR3 sequence is 12 residues long. Trimming took off 6 bases at V and 8 bases at J, with 11 bases between the two ends. CDR1 MGHDK and CDR2 SYGVNS come from the germline V gene. The CDR3 nucleotides read TGTGCCAGCAGGTTGGGGGGTTATGAGCAGTTCTTC. It translates to CASRLGGYEQFF.

The chain uses TRBV21-1 and TRBJ2-7. TRBV21-1 is labeled a pseudogene. This CDR3 spans 17 amino acids. The CDR3 DNA follows: TGTGCCAGCAGCAAAGAACTCAGAAGCGGGAGCTCCTACGAGCAGTACTTC. Translation: CASSKELRSGSSYEQYF.

There are a few counts of this clonotype. This chain connects TRBV6-1 to TRBJ1-2; TRBD1 might be the D (5 bases). The germline CDR1 and CDR2 sequences are MNHNS and SASEGT. CDR3 size: 14 residues. V was cut by 7 bases and J by 4 bases, with 16 bases left in between. The CDR3, as DNA: TGTGCCAGCACTCCGAACAGGTTAAGCTATGGCTACACCTTC. Its protein product is CASTPNRLSYGYTF.

This clonotype was seen many times. CDR3 region: CASSPGTPYEQYF. CDR3 DNA sequence: TGCGCCAGCAGCCCGGGGACACCCTACGAGCAGTACTTC. The chain couples TRBV5-1 to TRBJ2-7; the D gene is possibly TRBD1 (6 bases). Germline-derived CDR1 and CDR2 are SGHRS and YFSETQ. V lost 4 bases and J 2 bases, leaving 10 bases between the germline ends. CDR3 length: 13 amino acids.

The chain is built from TRBV10-3 and TRBJ1-3; D uncertain. This CDR3 comprises 16 residues. V lost 3 bases to trimming and J lost 3 bases, with 15 bases between them. Germline V gives CDR1 ENHRY, CDR2 SYGVKD. The CDR3 reads CAISDARGVSGNTIYF. Here the CDR3 DNA reads TGTGCCATCAGTGACGCTCGGGGAGTAAGTGGAAACACCATATATTTT.

Notes on this clonotype: A junction boundary mismatches the germline segment, possibly from a read error. CDR3 amino acids: CASSLTGTSSNGQFF. DNA of the CDR3: TGTGCCAGCAGTTTAACCGGGACTTCTTCCAATGGGCAGTTCTTC. This chain joins TRBV12-3 or TRBV12-4 and TRBJ2-1; D possibly corresponds to TRBD2 (6 bases). The CDR3 extends over 15 amino acids.